This TCR beta chain was retrieved from a study of blood T cell repertoires in COVID-19. CDR3 size: 13 residues. The germline V and J ends were trimmed by 9 bases and 0 bases, with 10 bases remaining between them. Original handling: Amplification of reference gene primers was used by the study to estimate nucleated cell counts. Using immunoSEQ multiplex PCR, the repertoire was profiled, and TCRdb retains in-frame clones only, with some absent. D and trimming come from the DNA, and the V and J calls and clone size come from that table. The table records 250,000 to 300,000 clones, roughly 90% of them present only once.

The TCR sequence derives from a man younger than 40 with active or convalescent COVID-19. What was sequenced was peripheral blood. This chain uses TRBV12-3 or TRBV12-4 with TRBJ2-3, with D possibly matching TRBD2 (5 bases). The CDR3 nucleotides are TGTGCCAGTAAGCGGTCTAGCACAGATACGCAGTATTTT. It specifies CASKRSSTDTQYF.